This passage covers 22 T cell receptor beta chains from one sample sequenced in a study of cytomegalovirus exposure and HLA in healthy donors. The primer mix had 60 Vbeta and 13 Jbeta primers. Method: immunoSEQ multiplex PCR; TCRdb's copy keeps in-frame clones and lacks some. The sample carries some 140,000 clones, approximately 80% recorded once. The sample was PBMCs. These receptors originate from a man younger than 45 in good health and CMV-seropositive.

CDR3 sequence: CASRRHSSEETQYF. The CDR3 DNA sequence: TGTGCCAGCCGGCGCCACTCTAGCGAAGAGACCCAGTACTTC. The rearrangement links TRBV6-5 to TRBJ2-5; possible D gene TRBD2, 6 bases. V lost 8 bases and J lost 3, with 16 bases in between. Germline CDR1 reads MNHEY; CDR2 reads SVGAGI. CDR3 length equals 14 residues.

The chain recombines TRBV27 with TRBJ2-6; 7 positions agree with TRBD1. With V trimmed by 6 bases and J by 0 bases, 5 bases remained unmatched. CDR1 and CDR2 from the germline V gene are MNHEY and SMNVEV (reference sequence). There are 16 residues in the CDR3. For the CDR3, the DNA is TGTGCCAGCAGGAGGGGGACAGCCTCTGGGGCCAACGTCCTGACTTTC. Its translation is CASRRGTASGANVLTF.

The V and J genes are TRBV15 and TRBJ2-1, with 7 bases aligning to TRBD2. With 3 bases clipped from V and 10 bases from J, the junction kept 27 bases outside the gene matches. Germline loops: CDR1 LNHNV, CDR2 YYDKDF (reference sequence). This CDR3 has 20 amino acids. The CDR3 protein is CATSSVGGGGVGGSEGEQFF. The DNA for the CDR3 is TGTGCCACCAGCAGTGTCGGCGGTGGGGGGGTGGGCGGGAGTGAGGGGGAGCAGTTCTTC.

Here the CDR3 reads CASSLVDRGSGETQYF. CDR3 coding DNA: TGTGCCAGCAGCTTAGTGGACAGGGGGAGTGGAGAGACCCAGTACTTC. This rearrangement joins TRBV7-9 to TRBJ2-5, with 10 bases aligning to TRBD1. Germline CDR1 reads SEHNR; CDR2 reads FQNEAQ (reference sequence). Trimming at V came to 1 base and at J to 4 bases, leaving 6 bases not matched to a gene. This CDR3 has 16 amino acids.

The chain is built from TRBV28 and TRBJ1-1; D gene ambiguous. This CDR3 contains 15 residues. V lost 3 bases and J lost 4, with 15 bases in between. Germline V gene lookup returns CDR1 MDHEN and CDR2 SYDVKM. CDR3 DNA: TGTGCCAGCAGTTTTAGCGGGTTGGAGGGCACTGAAGCTTTCTTT. This encodes CASSFSGLEGTEAFF.

This chain joins TRBV7-2 and TRBJ1-4; D gene ambiguous. The CDR3 totals 15 residues. Trimming took off 1 base at V and 0 bases at J, with 6 bases between the two ends. CDR1 and CDR2 (germline): SGHTA, FQGNSA. The CDR3 sequence is CASSLVFATNEKLFF. In nucleotides, the CDR3 is TGTGCCAGCAGCTTAGTTTTCGCAACTAATGAAAAACTGTTTTTT.

The chain uses TRBV2 and TRBJ1-1; D is ambiguous. Germline CDR1 and CDR2: SNHLY and FYNNEI. The CDR3 sequence is 13 residues long. V shed 5 bases and J shed 3 bases, with 10 bases lying between them. CDR3 amino acids: CASSPTRDTEAFF. The CDR3 DNA is TGTGCCAGCAGTCCGACTAGAGACACTGAAGCTTTCTTT. Variable domain in full (rest from reference TRBV2 and TRBJ1-1): EPEVTQTPSHQVTQMGQEVILRCVPISNHLYFYWYRQILGQKVEFLVSFYNNEISEKSEIFDDQFSVERPDGSNFTLKIRSTKLEDSAMYFCASSPTRDTEAFFGQGTRLTVV.

This clone was recorded only once. The J gene is TRBJ2-7, the V gene TRBV10-1; 10 bases are shared with TRBD1. The CDR3 contains 15 residues. Trimming removed 9 bases from V and 4 bases from J; junction bases left unmatched: 12. CDR1 is WNHNN and CDR2 is SYGVQD in the germline V gene (reference sequence). The CDR3 coding sequence is TGCGCCAGAGAAAAGCCGGGACAGGGGCCATACGAGCAGTACTTC. Translated: CAREKPGQGPYEQYF.

Remarks on this clone: Its ends do not fully match the called genes, so a read error is possible. The chain employs TRBV6-1 and TRBJ2-7; 7 bases align to TRBD1. This CDR3 region has 14 residues. Germline assignment: CDR1 MNHNS and CDR2 SASEGT. This CDR3 is CASREGTALYEQYF. The CDR3 DNA sequence: TGTGCCAGCAGGGAAGGGACAGCGCTTTACGAGCAGTACTTC.

This rearrangement joins TRBV6-1 to TRBJ2-5; possibly TRBD1 for D (5 bases). The CDR3 extends over 13 amino acids. Germline V gene sequence: CDR1 MNHNS, CDR2 SASEGT. V was cut by 2 bases and J by 11 bases, with 15 bases left in between. CDR3 residues: CASSELGLPGQYF. The DNA of the CDR3 is TGTGCCAGCAGTGAATTGGGCCTCCCAGGGCAGTACTTC.

The rearrangement joins TRBV14 to TRBJ2-5, with TRBD1 identical over 7 bases. Germline V gene sequence: CDR1 SGHDN, CDR2 FVKESK. The trim removed 1 base at V and 3 bases at J, leaving 5 bases unmatched. CDR3 length equals 15 residues. CDR3 amino acids: CASSQVRTGEETQYF. The CDR3, as DNA: TGTGCCAGCAGCCAAGTGCGGACAGGCGAAGAGACCCAGTACTTC.

Only one count was recorded for this clone. V is TRBV6-5 and J is TRBJ2-1; 13 nucleotides align to TRBD2. Per the germline V gene, CDR1 is MNHEY and CDR2 is SVGAGI. Trimming took 5 bases from V and 6 from J; bases not matched to a gene: 4. CDR3 size: 15 residues. DNA for the CDR3: TGTGCCAGCAGTCCGACTAGCGGGAGGCCCAATGAGCAGTTCTTC. Translating it yields CASSPTSGRPNEQFF.

This chain joins TRBV13 and TRBJ2-7, with 11 bases identical to TRBD2. This CDR3 is 16 amino acids long. Germline-derived CDR1 and CDR2 are PRHDT and FYEKMQ (reference sequence). Trimming removed 0 bases from V and 0 bases from J; junction bases left unmatched: 1. Here the CDR3 reads CASSLGTSGSSYEQYF. The CDR3 nucleotides read TGTGCCAGCAGCTTAGGCACTAGCGGGAGCTCCTACGAGCAGTACTTC.

This clone was picked up a small number of times. The chain is built from TRBV28 and TRBJ1-5, with D possibly matching TRBD1 (5 bases). V was shortened by 6 bases and J by 3 bases, with 12 bases between the two germline ends. The V gene's germline CDR1 is MDHEN and CDR2 SYDVKM. The CDR3 is made up of 14 amino acids. For the CDR3, the DNA is TGTGCCAGCAGGCCCAGACAGCCCAATCAGCCCCAGCATTTT. Translated, it gives CASRPRQPNQPQHF.

This chain joins TRBV19 and TRBJ2-7; 7 bases match TRBD2. V trimming: 5 bases; J trimming: 2 bases; junction bases outside the gene matches: 12. The CDR3 spans 16 residues. Germline lookup yields CDR1 LNHDA and CDR2 SQIVND (reference sequence). The CDR3 reads CASSPWAASGPYEQYF. The CDR3 DNA is TGTGCCAGTAGTCCTTGGGCGGCTAGCGGTCCCTACGAGCAGTACTTC.

The rearrangement uses TRBV12-5 and TRBJ1-1; D not certain. This CDR3 has 12 residues. CDR1 and CDR2 (germline): LGHNT, FRNRAP. Trimming took off 6 bases at V and 7 bases at J, with 12 bases between the two ends. DNA of the CDR3: TGTGCTAGTGGCCCCCTGGGCCGTGAAGCTTTCTTT. Translated: CASGPLGREAFF.

The rearrangement uses TRBV7-9 and TRBJ2-5; TRBD1 matches 7 bases. The V and J ends lost 4 bases and 5 bases, in that order; junction bases with no gene match: 7. Germline V lookup: CDR1 SEHNR, CDR2 FQNEAQ (reference sequence). The CDR3 contains 14 residues. The DNA for the CDR3 is TGTGCCAGCAGCTGGGGGACAGTAGGGGAGACCCAGTACTTC. Translation: CASSWGTVGETQYF.

J is TRBJ2-7 and V is TRBV27; no firm D call. Trimming left V 6 bases short and J 2 bases short, with 17 bases between. The CDR3 runs to 15 residues. In germline, CDR1 is MNHEY, CDR2 SMNVEV (reference sequence). The CDR3 DNA reads as TGTGCCAGCAGATCGGTCGTAGAACCTCCCTACGAGCAGTACTTC. It specifies CASRSVVEPPYEQYF.

V gene TRBV15 combines with J gene TRBJ1-4; D perhaps matches TRBD1 (5 bases). V lost 0 bases to trimming and J lost 8 bases, with 7 bases between them. The CDR3 contains 13 residues. Looked up from germline, CDR1 is LNHNV and CDR2 is YYDKDF (reference sequence). Here the CDR3 DNA reads TGTGCCACCAGCAGAGATAGGGGCGAAAAACTGTTTTTT. Protein sequence: CATSRDRGEKLFF.

The J gene is TRBJ2-1, the V gene TRBV7-9, with D possibly being TRBD2 (7 bases). The CDR3 sequence is 12 residues long. Trimming cost V 5 bases and J 10 bases, with 12 bases left between them. Germline lookup yields CDR1 SEHNR and CDR2 FQNEAQ (reference sequence). The CDR3 DNA reads TGTGCCAGCAGCCGGGGGGCCGGGGAGCAGTTCTTC. Encoded protein: CASSRGAGEQFF.

V usage is TRBV2 and J usage is TRBJ2-5, with 7 bases lining up with TRBD2. Germline CDR1 SNHLY, CDR2 FYNNEI. CDR3 length: 15 residues. V lost 7 bases, J lost 2 bases, and 10 bases stayed unmatched. The CDR3 protein is CASTALGGGQETQYF. The CDR3 nucleotides read TGTGCCAGCACCGCCCTGGGCGGGGGTCAAGAGACCCAGTACTTC. The complete variable domain, with remaining parts taken from reference TRBV2 and TRBJ2-5, reads EPEVTQTPSHQVTQMGQEVILRCVPISNHLYFYWYRQILGQKVEFLVSFYNNEISEKSEIFDDQFSVERPDGSNFTLKIRSTKLEDSAMYFCASTALGGGQETQYFGPGTRLLVL.

CDR3 bases: TGCGCCAGCAGCTTGGGGGGAGAGTCATACGAGCAGTACTTC. Protein product: CASSLGGESYEQYF. The chain joins TRBV5-1 to TRBJ2-7, with TRBD2 as a possible D gene (5 bases). The CDR3 spans 14 residues. Trimming took 0 bases from V and 4 from J, leaving 11 bases between them. Germline loops: CDR1 SGHRS, CDR2 YFSETQ.